The 8 T cell receptor beta chains below come from one sample, sequenced in a study of OX40 agonist ivuxolimab in advanced cancers. The assay was immunoSEQ multiplex PCR, and TCRdb's table has in-frame clones only and misses some. The sample shows tens of thousands of clones, approximately 81% of them seen only once. Sequences were derived from CD4+ or CD8+ T cells sorted from blood, sampled in a trial of the OX40 agonist ivuxolimab. The receptors were sampled from an adult with an advanced solid tumor such as melanoma, head and neck, liver or kidney cancer.

This chain uses TRBV27 with TRBJ2-7, with D perhaps given as TRBD1 or TRBD2 (6 bases each). In germline, CDR1 is MNHEY, CDR2 SMNVEV (reference sequence). Trimming took off 2 bases at V and 2 bases at J, with 10 bases between the two ends. The CDR3 consists of 14 residues. CDR3 DNA: TGTGCCAGCAGTTTAAGGGGGGAGACCTACGAGCAGTACTTC. Translating it yields CASSLRGETYEQYF.

This sequence joins TRBV19 and TRBJ2-1; TRBD2 might be the D (7 bases). From germline, CDR1 is LNHDA and CDR2 SQIVND (reference sequence). V was cut by 5 bases and J by 6 bases, with 17 bases left in between. CDR3 length: 15 residues. CDR3 sequence (DNA): TGTGCCAGTAGTCTGGGGGCTGCGGGAGTCAATGAGCAGTTCTTC. It specifies CASSLGAAGVNEQFF.

The chain joins TRBV2 to TRBJ2-3; TRBD2 agrees at 12 bases. This CDR3 is built from 16 residues. Germline trimming cut 5 bases from V and 0 bases from J; bases unmatched to any gene: 3. Germline loops: CDR1 SNHLY, CDR2 FYNNEI. The CDR3 protein is CASSSGLAGSTDTQYF. CDR3 nucleotide sequence: TGTGCCAGCAGTTCAGGACTAGCGGGAAGCACAGATACGCAGTATTTT.

This sequence joins TRBV2 and TRBJ2-1; the D gene is possibly TRBD2 (8 bases). Germline CDR1 is SNHLY and CDR2 is FYNNEI. The ends were cut back, 5 bases at V and 8 bases at J, with 16 bases in the middle. The CDR3 is made up of 14 amino acids. The CDR3 nucleotides are TGTGCCAGCAGTCCGGGACTAGGGGGCCATGAGCAGTTCTTC. Its protein is CASSPGLGGHEQFF.

V and J are TRBV6-1 and TRBJ1-2; 8 nucleotides match TRBD1. Germline V lookup: CDR1 MNHNS, CDR2 SASEGT. The CDR3 length is 14 residues. V was pared by 6 bases and J by 1 base, with 4 bases of the junction left unmatched. The CDR3 DNA sequence: TGTGCCAGCAGGGGACAGGCCCTTAACTATGGCTACACCTTC. The encoded protein is CASRGQALNYGYTF.

The gene calls are TRBV6-5 and TRBJ2-7, with D perhaps matching TRBD1 (5 bases). This CDR3 spans 14 amino acids. Germline assignment: CDR1 MNHEY and CDR2 SVGAGI. V gave up 5 bases and J gave up 4 bases, with 15 bases separating them. CDR3 nucleotides: TGTGCCAGCAGTCCCCAGGGCCGAGCTTACGAGCAGTACTTC. Protein sequence: CASSPQGRAYEQYF.

This clone appeared a single time. This rearrangement joins TRBV6-1 to TRBJ1-5; maybe TRBD1 (5 bases). In germline, CDR1 is MNHNS, CDR2 SASEGT. The CDR3 sequence is 15 residues long. V dropped 5 bases and J dropped 8 bases, with 19 bases sitting between them. CDR3 coding DNA: TGTGCCAGCAGTCTACCCACCGGGGCCGAGGAGCCCCAGCATTTT. Its translation: CASSLPTGAEEPQHF.

V gene TRBV5-1 combines with J gene TRBJ2-1; D remains unclear. The CDR3 contains 13 residues. V was cut by 0 bases and J by 3 bases, with 4 bases left in between. The V gene's germline CDR1 is SGHRS and CDR2 YFSETQ. The CDR3 sequence is CASSLDSYNEQFF. The CDR3 coding sequence is TGCGCCAGCAGCTTGGACAGCTACAATGAGCAGTTCTTC.